A single sample is the source of the 22 T cell receptor beta chains below, sequenced in a study of blood T cells in healthy people across ages. PCR was performed a second time for about 7 to 11 cycles using a sample-barcoded 5' primer and a J-beta primer mix. TCRdb analysed the 5' RACE reads with MiXCR anew, one entry per CDR3 protein. This sample has hundreds of thousands of distinct CDR3 sequences; around 21% occur once, and the top ten carry approximately 3.6%. Sequenced input: blood. The receptors come from a man between 65 and 85 years old in good health.

This clonotype came up a few times. CDR3 DNA sequence: TGTGCCAGCAGCTTGATGGGACTAGCGGGTCCCTTCTCCTACGAGCAGTACTTC. Its translation is CASSLMGLAGPFSYEQYF. This sequence joins TRBV5-8 and TRBJ2-1; 12 positions match TRBD2. Gene TRBJ2-7 matches the end of the DNA better, so the J call may be wrong. The CDR3 has 18 residues. The germline V gene has CDR1 SGHTS and CDR2 YDEGEE.

This chain uses TRBV12-3 or TRBV12-4 with TRBJ1-2; TRBD1 is a possible D gene (6 bases). V was pared by 5 bases and J by 3 bases, with 10 bases between. This CDR3 has 13 amino acids. CDR3 in DNA: TGTGCCAGCAGTCGGGACAAAGACTATGGCTACACCTTC. It is translated as CASSRDKDYGYTF.

This chain joins TRBV28 and TRBJ1-3; D remains ambiguous. CDR3 length: 11 residues. Germline CDR1 is MDHEN and CDR2 is SYDVKM. Trimming cost V 8 bases and J 2 bases, with 4 bases left between them. For the CDR3, the DNA is TGTGCCAGCGGGCCTGGAAACACCATATATTTT. Protein: CASGPGNTIYF.

The J gene is TRBJ2-5, the V gene TRBV28, with D perhaps being TRBD1 or TRBD2 (6 bases each). The J call may be incorrect, as the DNA end agrees better with TRBJ2-1. The CDR3 runs to 15 residues. Germline CDR1 and CDR2: MDHEN and SYDVKM. The CDR3: CASSLIGGVHDEQFF. For the CDR3, the DNA is TGTGCCAGCAGTTTAATCGGGGGCGTCCACGATGAGCAGTTCTTC.

The rearrangement joins TRBV20-1 to TRBJ2-5; D possibly uses TRBD1 or TRBD2 (7 bases each). The CDR3 consists of 16 residues. CDR1 DFQATT and CDR2 SNEGSKA come from the germline V gene (reference sequence). V was clipped by 3 bases and J by 5 bases, with 22 bases between them. The CDR3, as DNA: TGCAGTGCTAGCCGCCCGCAAGCTCAGGGGGGGGAGACCCAGTACTTC. Its protein is CSASRPQAQGGETQYF.

The V and J genes are TRBV10-3 and TRBJ1-1; no reliable D call. V shed 6 bases and J shed 0 bases, with 5 bases lying between them. Germline V gives CDR1 ENHRY, CDR2 SYGVKD. The CDR3 sequence is 12 residues long. The CDR3 DNA follows: TGTGCCATCAGGGGCCTGAACACTGAAGCTTTCTTT. Protein product: CAIRGLNTEAFF.

The V gene is TRBV20-1, the J gene TRBJ2-1; D remains ambiguous. CDR1 and CDR2 (germline): DFQATT, SNEGSKA (reference sequence). CDR3 length: 15 amino acids. Trimming removed 3 bases at V and 6 bases at J, with 18 bases between. The CDR3 is CSARLGQKPPNEQFF. The DNA of the CDR3 is TGCAGTGCTAGGTTGGGCCAGAAACCACCCAATGAGCAGTTCTTC.

The chain carries TRBV6-1 and TRBJ2-1; a possible D gene is TRBD2 (6 bases). V was shortened by 6 bases and J by 3 bases, with 18 bases between the two germline ends. CDR1 is MNHNS, CDR2 SASEGT, per germline. The CDR3 sequence is 16 residues long. For the CDR3, the DNA is TGTGCCAGCAGAAGCTCCTCGCTAGCGAGCTACAATGAGCAGTTCTTC. Translating it yields CASRSSSLASYNEQFF.

The chain is built from TRBV24-1 and TRBJ2-3; 7 bases map to TRBD1. CDR1 is KGHDR, CDR2 SFDVKD, per germline. V dropped 4 bases and J dropped 2; count of bases not matched to a gene: 8. There are 16 residues in the CDR3. The CDR3 nucleotides read TGTGCCACCAGTGACCCCGGGACAGCCTTCACAGATACGCAGTATTTT. Amino acid sequence: CATSDPGTAFTDTQYF.

This clonotype was seen a few times. A much larger clone is a single base away; this may be a read error. The V call is TRBV12-3 or TRBV12-4, the J call TRBJ2-5; D ambiguous. Gene TRBJ2-7 matches the end of the DNA better, so the J call may be wrong. The CDR3 sequence is 13 residues long. In DNA, the CDR3 is TGTGCCAGCAGTTTCCCGGAAGCCTACGAGCAGTACTTC. This encodes CASSFPEAYEQYF.

Many counts were recorded for this clonotype. The chain has TRBV4-2 and TRBJ2-1; TRBD2 matches 10 bases. Germline V lookup: CDR1 LGHNA, CDR2 YNFKEQ. The CDR3 is 20 residues long. The ends lost 0 bases at V and 5 bases at J; junction bases unmatched: 16. The CDR3 region has the DNA TGTGCCAGCAGCCAAGAGGTAGCTAGCGGGAGCCTTGGGGCCCACAATGAGCAGTTCTTC. Protein product: CASSQEVASGSLGAHNEQFF.

The chain has TRBV3-1 and TRBJ2-2; the D is unclear. Trimming shortened V by 5 bases and J by 7 bases, and 8 bases separated the two germline ends. Germline CDR1 LGHDT, CDR2 YNNKEL (reference sequence). This CDR3 has 12 amino acids. CDR3 in amino acids: CASSYLGGELFF. The CDR3 region has the DNA TGTGCCAGCAGCTATTTGGGCGGGGAGCTGTTTTTT.

This chain uses TRBV11-2 with TRBJ1-2; 10 bases map to TRBD1. The CDR3 spans 14 residues. Germline-derived CDR1 and CDR2 are SGHAT and FQNNGV. With 6 bases clipped from V and 3 bases from J, the junction kept 4 bases outside the gene matches. CDR3 loop: CASRTGGSDYGYTF. The DNA of the CDR3 is TGTGCCAGCAGGACAGGGGGCTCCGACTATGGCTACACCTTC.

The rearrangement links TRBV27 to TRBJ2-6, with D hard to call. The CDR3 sequence is 18 residues long. Germline CDR1 is MNHEY and CDR2 is SMNVEV (reference sequence). With 3 bases removed from V and 0 bases from J, the gap between germline ends came to 15 bases. CDR3 region: CASSFYFQGASGANVLTF. CDR3 in DNA: TGTGCCAGCAGTTTTTACTTTCAAGGCGCCTCTGGGGCCAACGTCCTGACTTTC.

The chain joins TRBV5-1 to TRBJ1-2; 10 positions agree with TRBD1. Germline V gene data show CDR1 as SGHRS and CDR2 as YFSETQ. The J segment lost 8 bases and the V segment lost 4 bases, leaving 5 bases of the junction unmatched. CDR3 length: 13 residues. The CDR3 nucleotides read TGCGCCAGCAGCCCATGGACAGGGGGGGGCTACACCTTC. Amino acid sequence: CASSPWTGGGYTF.

V and J are TRBV27 and TRBJ1-5; TRBD1 matches at 11 bases. The CDR3 runs 14 residues. V lost 8 bases to trimming and J lost 6 bases; unmatched junction nucleotides: 6. Germline lookup yields CDR1 MNHEY and CDR2 SMNVEV (reference sequence). DNA for the CDR3: TGTGCCAGCGCCCGGACAGGGGGCTTTCAGCCCCAGCATTTT. As protein: CASARTGGFQPQHF.

This clonotype was detected ten times or more. The chain is built from TRBV20-1 and TRBJ2-3; perhaps TRBD1 as D (6 bases). In germline, CDR1 is DFQATT, CDR2 SNEGSKA (reference sequence). Between the trimmed V and J ends, which lost 3 bases and 0 bases, there was a span of 13 bases. This CDR3 comprises 15 residues. The CDR3 reads CSASAGTSSTDTQYF. For the CDR3, the DNA is TGCAGTGCTAGTGCCGGGACATCTAGCACAGATACGCAGTATTTT.

This clonotype was counted a few times. This chain connects TRBV4-3 to TRBJ1-5; D gene unclear. This CDR3 is 15 amino acids long. Trimming removed 0 bases at V and 0 bases at J, with 6 bases between. Looked up from germline, CDR1 is LGHNA and CDR2 is YSLEER. In nucleotides, the CDR3 is TGCGCCAGCAGCCAAGATCTGTATAGCAATCAGCCCCAGCATTTT. Its translation: CASSQDLYSNQPQHF.

The genes are TRBV24-1 and TRBJ2-5, with D perhaps given as TRBD1 or TRBD2 (5 bases each). Trimming took 5 bases from V and 2 from J, leaving 11 bases between them. Germline V gives CDR1 KGHDR, CDR2 SFDVKD. The CDR3 has 14 amino acids. The CDR3 DNA sequence: TGTGCCACCAGTGCCGCAGGGACGCAAGAGACCCAGTACTTC. This sequence encodes CATSAAGTQETQYF.

This clonotype was seen only a few times. This rearrangement joins TRBV7-9 to TRBJ2-5; 9 nucleotides match TRBD1. Germline V gene lookup returns CDR1 SEHNR and CDR2 FQNEAQ (reference sequence). The CDR3 is 14 amino acids. Trimming removed 5 bases from V and 7 bases from J; junction bases left unmatched: 8. The CDR3 sequence: CASSPGTGIGTQYF. Here the CDR3 DNA reads TGTGCCAGCAGCCCCGGGACAGGGATTGGGACCCAGTACTTC.

A remark on this clonotype: One base away lies a much larger clone, so this may be a sequencing read error. This rearrangement joins TRBV3-1 to TRBJ2-3, with a tentative D call TRBD2 (5 bases). V shed 1 base and J shed 4 bases, with 6 bases lying between them. The CDR3 loop spans 13 amino acids. Germline lookup yields CDR1 LGHDT and CDR2 YNNKEL (reference sequence). The CDR3 DNA sequence: TGTGCCAGCAGCCAAGGGGGAGCAGATACGCAGTATTTT. Translating it yields CASSQGGADTQYF.

Details on this clonotype: One junction end does not reproduce the germline sequence, and a read error may be involved. V gene TRBV6-5 combines with J gene TRBJ2-3; 11 bases are shared with TRBD1. This CDR3 is built from 16 residues. CDR1 MNHEY and CDR2 SVGAGI come from the germline V gene. DNA of the CDR3: TGTGCCAGCAGTTACGCTGGACAGGGGGCATTCGATACGCAGTACTTT. It specifies CASSYAGQGAFDTQYF.